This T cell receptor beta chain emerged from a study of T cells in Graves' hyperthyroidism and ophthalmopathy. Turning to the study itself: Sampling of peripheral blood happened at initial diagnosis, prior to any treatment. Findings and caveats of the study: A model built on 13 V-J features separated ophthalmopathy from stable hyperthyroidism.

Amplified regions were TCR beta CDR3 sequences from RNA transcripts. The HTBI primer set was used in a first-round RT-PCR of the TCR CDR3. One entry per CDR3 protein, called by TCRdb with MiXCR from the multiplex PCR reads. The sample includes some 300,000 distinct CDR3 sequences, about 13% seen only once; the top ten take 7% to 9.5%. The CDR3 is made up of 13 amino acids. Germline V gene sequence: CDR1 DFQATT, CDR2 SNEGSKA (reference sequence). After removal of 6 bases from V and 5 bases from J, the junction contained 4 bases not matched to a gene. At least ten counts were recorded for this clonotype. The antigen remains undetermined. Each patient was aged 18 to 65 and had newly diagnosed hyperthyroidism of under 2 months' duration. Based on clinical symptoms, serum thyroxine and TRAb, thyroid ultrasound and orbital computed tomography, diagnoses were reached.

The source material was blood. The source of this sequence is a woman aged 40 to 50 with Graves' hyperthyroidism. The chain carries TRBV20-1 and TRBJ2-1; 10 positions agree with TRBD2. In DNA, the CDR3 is TGCAGTGCCACTAGCGGGAATGACAATGAGCAGTTCTTC. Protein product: CSATSGNDNEQFF.